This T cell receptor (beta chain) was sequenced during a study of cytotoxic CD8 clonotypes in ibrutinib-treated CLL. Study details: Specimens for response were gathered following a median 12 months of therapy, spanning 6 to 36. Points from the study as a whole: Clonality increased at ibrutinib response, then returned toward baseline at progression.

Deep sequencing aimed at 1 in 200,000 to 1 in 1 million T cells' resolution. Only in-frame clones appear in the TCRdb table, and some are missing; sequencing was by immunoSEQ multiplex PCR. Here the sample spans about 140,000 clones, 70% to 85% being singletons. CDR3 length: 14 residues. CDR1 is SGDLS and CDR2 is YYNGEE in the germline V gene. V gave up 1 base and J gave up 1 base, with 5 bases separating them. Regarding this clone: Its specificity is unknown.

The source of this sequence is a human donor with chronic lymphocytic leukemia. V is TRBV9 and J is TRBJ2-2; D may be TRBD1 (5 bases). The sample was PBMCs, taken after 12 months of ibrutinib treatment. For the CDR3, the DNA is TGTGCCAGCAGCGTACAGGGGAACACCGGGGAGCTGTTTTTT. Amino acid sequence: CASSVQGNTGELFF.